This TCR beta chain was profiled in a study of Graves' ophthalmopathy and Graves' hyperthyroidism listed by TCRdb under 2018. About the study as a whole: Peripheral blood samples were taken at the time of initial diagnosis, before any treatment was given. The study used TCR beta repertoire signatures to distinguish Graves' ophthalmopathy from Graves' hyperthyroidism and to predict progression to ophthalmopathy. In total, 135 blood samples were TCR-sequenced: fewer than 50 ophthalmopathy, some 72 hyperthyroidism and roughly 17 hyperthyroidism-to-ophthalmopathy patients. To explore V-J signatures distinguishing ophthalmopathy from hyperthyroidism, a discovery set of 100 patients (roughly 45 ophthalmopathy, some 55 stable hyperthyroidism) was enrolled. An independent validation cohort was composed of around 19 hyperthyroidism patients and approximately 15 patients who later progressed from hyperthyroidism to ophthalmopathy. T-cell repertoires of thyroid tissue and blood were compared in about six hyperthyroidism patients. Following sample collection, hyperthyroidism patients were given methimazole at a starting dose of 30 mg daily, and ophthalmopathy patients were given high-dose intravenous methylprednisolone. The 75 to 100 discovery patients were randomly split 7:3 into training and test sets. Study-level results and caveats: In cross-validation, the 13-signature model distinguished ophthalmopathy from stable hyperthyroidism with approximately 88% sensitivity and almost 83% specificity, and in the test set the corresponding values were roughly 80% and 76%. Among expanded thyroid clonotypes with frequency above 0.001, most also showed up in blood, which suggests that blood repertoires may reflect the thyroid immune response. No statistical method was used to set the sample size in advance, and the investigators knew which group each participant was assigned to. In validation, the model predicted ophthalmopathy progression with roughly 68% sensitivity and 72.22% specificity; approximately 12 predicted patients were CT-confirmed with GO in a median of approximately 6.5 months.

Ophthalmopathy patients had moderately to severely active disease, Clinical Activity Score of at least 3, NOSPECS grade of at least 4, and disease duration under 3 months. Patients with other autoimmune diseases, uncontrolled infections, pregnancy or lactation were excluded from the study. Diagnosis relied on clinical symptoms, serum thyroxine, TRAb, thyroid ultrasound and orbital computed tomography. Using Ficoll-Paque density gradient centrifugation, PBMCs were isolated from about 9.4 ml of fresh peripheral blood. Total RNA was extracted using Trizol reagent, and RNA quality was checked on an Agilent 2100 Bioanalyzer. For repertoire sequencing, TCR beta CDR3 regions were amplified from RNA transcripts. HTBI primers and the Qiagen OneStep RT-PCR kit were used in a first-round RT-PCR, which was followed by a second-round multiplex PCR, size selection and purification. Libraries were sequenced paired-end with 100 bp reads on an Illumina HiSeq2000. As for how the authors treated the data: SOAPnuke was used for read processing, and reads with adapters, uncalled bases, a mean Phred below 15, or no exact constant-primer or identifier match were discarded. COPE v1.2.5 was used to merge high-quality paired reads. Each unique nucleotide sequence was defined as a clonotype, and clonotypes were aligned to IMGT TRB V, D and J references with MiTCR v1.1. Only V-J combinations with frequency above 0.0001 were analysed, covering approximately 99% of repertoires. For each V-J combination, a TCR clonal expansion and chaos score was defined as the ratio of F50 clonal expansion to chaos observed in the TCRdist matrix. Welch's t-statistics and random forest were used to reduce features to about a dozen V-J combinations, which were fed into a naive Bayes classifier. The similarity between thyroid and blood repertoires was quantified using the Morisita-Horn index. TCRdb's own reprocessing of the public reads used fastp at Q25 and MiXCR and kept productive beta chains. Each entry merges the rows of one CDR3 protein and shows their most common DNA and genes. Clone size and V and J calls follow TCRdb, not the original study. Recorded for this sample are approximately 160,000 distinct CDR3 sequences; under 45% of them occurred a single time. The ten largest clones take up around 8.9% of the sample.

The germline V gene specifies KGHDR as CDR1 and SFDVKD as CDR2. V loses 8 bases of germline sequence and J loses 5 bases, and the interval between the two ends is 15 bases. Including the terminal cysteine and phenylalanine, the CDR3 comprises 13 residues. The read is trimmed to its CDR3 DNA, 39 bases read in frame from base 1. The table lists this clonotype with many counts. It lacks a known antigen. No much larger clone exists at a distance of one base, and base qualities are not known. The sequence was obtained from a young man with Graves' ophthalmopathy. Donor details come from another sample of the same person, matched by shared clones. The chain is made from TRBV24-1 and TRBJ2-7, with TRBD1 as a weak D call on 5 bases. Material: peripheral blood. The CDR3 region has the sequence CATIAGRPDEQYF. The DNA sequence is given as TGTGCCACCATCGCAGGGCGTCCGGACGAGCAGTACTTC.